These 21 T cell receptor beta chains were sequenced from one sample in a study of early T cells in non-severe SARS-CoV-2 infection. MiXCR was run by TCRdb on the 5' RACE reads, yielding one entry per CDR3 protein. The table lists 85,000 to 100,000 distinct CDR3 sequences, roughly 9.6% of them singletons, with around 4.6% in the top ten. The starting material was whole blood, obtained at baseline. These receptors all come from an adult who was a healthcare worker with PCR-confirmed SARS-CoV-2 infection or an uninfected control (not recorded which).

In DNA, the CDR3 is TGTGCCAGCAGCCAGACGACAGTCTACAATGAGCAGTTCTTC. It yields the protein CASSQTTVYNEQFF. V and J are TRBV14 and TRBJ2-1; possible D gene TRBD1, 5 bases. Germline CDR1 SGHDN, CDR2 FVKESK. The CDR3 consists of 14 residues. V lost 3 bases and J lost 3, with 9 bases in between.

This clonotype was found a few times. V usage is TRBV7-2 and J usage is TRBJ2-1; TRBD2 might be the D (5 bases). Trimming took 5 bases from V and 8 from J, leaving 10 bases between them. CDR1 is SGHTA and CDR2 is FQGNSA in the germline V gene. The CDR3 covers 12 residues. CDR3 loop: CASSLLDYEQFF. The CDR3 DNA follows: TGTGCCAGCAGCCTCTTGGACTATGAGCAGTTCTTC.

This clonotype occurred a few times. V is TRBV4-3 and J is TRBJ2-7, with 12 bases that match TRBD2. Germline loops: CDR1 LGHNA, CDR2 YSLEER. CDR3 size: 15 residues. V was clipped by 3 bases and J by 4 bases; unmatched bases: 4. The CDR3, as DNA: TGCGCCAGCAGCCAGACTAGCGGGAGTGGTTACGAGCAGTACTTC. Translating it yields CASSQTSGSGYEQYF.

A few counts support this clonotype. This chain connects TRBV24-1 to TRBJ2-3; no clear D. V was cut by 4 bases and J by 4 bases, with 8 bases left in between. The CDR3 length is 13 residues. Germline-derived CDR1 and CDR2 are KGHDR and SFDVKD. The chain's CDR3 is CATSDQWADTQYF. CDR3 DNA sequence: TGTGCCACCAGTGACCAATGGGCAGATACGCAGTATTTT.

This rearrangement joins TRBV4-2 to TRBJ1-4; D unclear. The germline CDR1 and CDR2 sequences are LGHNA and YNFKEQ. Trimming removed 5 bases from V and 5 bases from J, with 12 bases in between. This CDR3 is built from 14 residues. The CDR3 region is CASSFDEGNEKLFF. The CDR3 nucleotides are TGTGCCAGCAGCTTTGACGAAGGAAATGAAAAACTGTTTTTT.

The genes are TRBV7-9 and TRBJ2-2; D call uncertain. V lost 2 bases and J lost 10, with 5 bases in between. The CDR3 spans 11 residues. Germline CDR1 is SEHNR and CDR2 is FQNEAQ (reference sequence). The CDR3: CASSLSEELFF. DNA for the CDR3: TGTGCCAGCAGCTTATCCGAGGAGCTGTTTTTT.

V gene TRBV9 combines with J gene TRBJ1-5; possibly TRBD1 for D (6 bases). The germline CDR1 and CDR2 sequences are SGDLS and YYNGEE. The V end lost 0 bases, the J end lost 7 bases, and 8 bases lay between the germline ends. The CDR3 runs to 13 residues. The CDR3, as DNA: TGTGCCAGCAGCGTAGGGGGGCACCAGCCCCAGCATTTT. It encodes CASSVGGHQPQHF.

The J gene is TRBJ2-2, the V gene TRBV5-1, with 7 positions matching TRBD1. V lost 4 bases to trimming and J lost 2 bases; unmatched junction nucleotides: 5. This CDR3 has 15 amino acids. CDR1 and CDR2 (germline): SGHRS, YFSETQ. CDR3 residues: CASSMTGLNTGELFF. CDR3 bases: TGCGCCAGCAGCATGACAGGGCTTAACACCGGGGAGCTGTTTTTT.

The rearrangement links TRBV24-1 to TRBJ2-2, with D tentatively TRBD1 (5 bases). Looked up from germline, CDR1 is KGHDR and CDR2 is SFDVKD. The CDR3 extends over 15 amino acids. The V and J ends lost 4 bases and 7 bases respectively, with 15 bases between them. CDR3: CATSDPRQLRGELFF. The CDR3 DNA reads TGTGCCACCAGTGACCCCCGACAGCTACGCGGGGAGCTGTTTTTT.

The rearrangement joins TRBV2 to TRBJ2-7; D is ambiguous. The germline V gene encodes CDR1 SNHLY and CDR2 FYNNEI. The CDR3 spans 16 residues. Trimming cost V 2 bases and J 5 bases, with 19 bases left between them. The CDR3 coding sequence is TGTGCCAGCAGTGAAAGGATACAGACCGTTTGGAACGAGCAGTACTTC. Protein product: CASSERIQTVWNEQYF.

V usage is TRBV7-9 and J usage is TRBJ2-1; possibly TRBD1 for D (6 bases). Trimming took 1 base from V and 3 from J, leaving 10 bases between them. CDR3 length: 15 residues. CDR1 SEHNR and CDR2 FQNEAQ come from the germline V gene (reference sequence). The CDR3 coding sequence is TGTGCCAGCAGCTTAGGAGGGGGTGGCTACAATGAGCAGTTCTTC. This codes for CASSLGGGGYNEQFF. Full variable domain (remainder filled in from reference TRBV7-9 and TRBJ2-1): DTGVSQNPRHKITKRGQNVTFRCDPISEHNRLYWYRQTLGQGPEFLTYFQNEAQLEKSRLLSDRFSAERPKGSFSTLEIQRTEQGDSAMYLCASSLGGGGYNEQFFGPGTRLTVL.

The gene calls are TRBV27 and TRBJ2-4, with 12 nucleotides matching TRBD2. Germline trimming cut 2 bases from V and 4 bases from J; bases unmatched to any gene: 6. Germline V gives CDR1 MNHEY, CDR2 SMNVEV (reference sequence). The CDR3 is made up of 17 amino acids. As DNA, the CDR3 is TGTGCCAGCAGTTTACATCGGACTAGCGGGACGAAAAACATTCAGTACTTC. It specifies CASSLHRTSGTKNIQYF.

This clonotype has more than one count but fewer than ten. The genes are TRBV28 and TRBJ1-4, with D uncertain. The CDR3 extends over 15 amino acids. Germline V gene lookup returns CDR1 MDHEN and CDR2 SYDVKM. Deletions cut 2 bases from V and 1 base from J, with 8 bases between. This CDR3 reads CASSLMTETNEKLFF. The DNA of the CDR3 is TGTGCCAGCAGTTTAATGACCGAAACTAATGAAAAACTGTTTTTT.

This chain joins TRBV20-1 and TRBJ2-5; 11 bases agree with TRBD1. Trimming took 6 bases from V and 5 from J; bases not matched to a gene: 5. The CDR3 is made up of 13 amino acids. Germline V gene data show CDR1 as DFQATT and CDR2 as SNEGSKA (reference sequence). Here the CDR3 reads CSARDRGDETQYF. Here the CDR3 DNA reads TGCAGTGCAAGGGACAGGGGGGACGAGACCCAGTACTTC.

This clonotype was detected a few times. The V call is TRBV29-1, the J call TRBJ2-4; TRBD2 agrees at 9 bases. Trimming took 7 bases from V and 0 from J; bases not matched to a gene: 4. CDR1 is SQVTM and CDR2 is ANQGSEA in the germline V gene. CDR3 length equals 14 residues. Here the CDR3 DNA reads TGCAGCGCCAGAGCGGGAGGAGCCAAAAACATTCAGTACTTC. Its protein product is CSARAGGAKNIQYF.

This clonotype was seen a handful of times. The chain employs TRBV2 and TRBJ1-3; TRBD1 aligns across 9 bases. V shed 2 bases, J shed 1 base, and the junction held 3 bases outside the gene matches. In germline, CDR1 is SNHLY, CDR2 FYNNEI. The CDR3 length is 16 residues. The CDR3 coding sequence is TGTGCCAGCAGTGAAACAGGGACAGGGTCTGGAAACACCATATATTTT. This gives the protein CASSETGTGSGNTIYF.

The CDR3 region is CASSQFGGQATYGYTF. CDR3 DNA sequence: TGTGCCAGCAGCCAATTCGGCGGACAGGCGACATATGGCTACACCTTC. The chain carries TRBV3-1 and TRBJ1-2; 7 bases align to TRBD1. Trimming cost V 2 bases and J 5 bases; bases outside gene matches: 11. The CDR3 has 16 amino acids. Germline V gene data show CDR1 as LGHDT and CDR2 as YNNKEL (reference sequence).

This clonotype came up many times. The chain recombines TRBV27 with TRBJ1-3; D not certain. The CDR3 is 14 amino acids. Trimming pared 3 bases from V and 4 bases from J, leaving 10 bases between. Germline V gives CDR1 MNHEY, CDR2 SMNVEV (reference sequence). The CDR3 reads CASSLAGAGNTIYF. The CDR3 bases are TGTGCCAGCAGTTTGGCGGGAGCGGGAAACACCATATATTTT.

In this sample, this clonotype turned up many times. The rearrangement links TRBV12-3 or TRBV12-4 to TRBJ2-3; the D call may be TRBD1 or TRBD2 (5 bases each). There are 15 residues in the CDR3. Between the trimmed V and J ends, which lost 6 bases and 2 bases, there was a span of 15 bases. CDR3 DNA: TGTGCCAGCAGCCCAGGATCGGGACCCACAGATACGCAGTATTTT. This codes for CASSPGSGPTDTQYF.

This clonotype appeared many times. The chain joins TRBV5-1 to TRBJ2-3; D is unclear. The CDR3 totals 14 residues. Trimming removed 2 bases at V and 2 bases at J, with 9 bases between. Germline-derived CDR1 and CDR2 are SGHRS and YFSETQ. The CDR3 bases are TGCGCCAGCAGCTTAGAAGACCCCACAGATACGCAGTATTTT. Its protein product is CASSLEDPTDTQYF.

In this sample, this clonotype turned up many times. The chain has TRBV6-6 and TRBJ2-7, with TRBD2 matching over 12 bases. The germline V gene has CDR1 MNHNY and CDR2 SVGAGI (reference sequence). J was trimmed by 4 bases and V by 2 bases; bases with no gene match: 6. The CDR3 length is 16 residues. The CDR3: CASSYLGLAGIYEQYF. CDR3 in DNA: TGTGCCAGCAGTTACCTCGGACTAGCGGGAATTTACGAGCAGTACTTC.